This TCR beta chain was captured by sequencing in a study of T cells in Graves' hyperthyroidism and ophthalmopathy. Amplified TCR beta CDR3 regions derived from RNA transcripts. During a first-round RT-PCR of the TCR CDR3, the HTBI primer set was used. MiXCR, run by TCRdb on the multiplex PCR reads, gives a single entry per CDR3 protein. The sample includes approximately 700,000 distinct CDR3 sequences, about 16% of them seen just once. This CDR3 is 14 amino acids long. Per the germline V gene, CDR1 is SGHRS and CDR2 is YFSETQ. This clonotype was seen more than once but under ten times. At one of its ends the junction is not consistent with the germline gene, which may arise from a read error.

V usage is TRBV5-1 and J usage is TRBJ1-1; D not resolved. This receptor was taken from a man aged 18 to 29 with Graves' hyperthyroidism. Material: blood. CDR3 DNA: TGCGCCAGCACCTTGAGGGCCCCCAACACTGAAGCTTTCTTT. As protein: CASTLRAPNTEAFF.